These 5 T cell receptor beta chains were all obtained from the same sample, sequenced in a study of CD8+ T cells in alopecia areata. Following RNA extraction, reverse transcription yielded cDNA that acted as the sequencing template. Using immunoSEQ multiplex PCR, the repertoire was profiled, and TCRdb retains in-frame clones only, with some absent. The sample contains 150,000 to 200,000 clones, roughly 50% of which appear only once. The sequencing input was CD4+ T cells sorted from blood. The source is a human donor in good health.

The chain joins TRBV5-4 to TRBJ1-5, with D hard to call. V gave up 2 bases and J gave up 7 bases, with 16 bases separating them. CDR1 is SGHNT, CDR2 YYREEE, per germline (reference sequence). The CDR3 contains 15 residues. The CDR3 region is CASSFFGSEPQPQHF. DNA for the CDR3: TGTGCCAGCAGCTTCTTTGGGAGCGAACCCCAGCCCCAGCATTTT.

This clone was found a few times. This sequence joins TRBV28 and TRBJ2-2; D is ambiguous. The CDR3 has 14 residues. Germline V CDR1 and CDR2: MDHEN, SYDVKM. Deletions cut 10 bases from V and 6 bases from J, with 18 bases between. Here the CDR3 reads CATTNAVRSGELFF. The CDR3 DNA reads as TGTGCCACCACCAATGCGGTCAGGTCCGGGGAGCTGTTTTTT.

The gene calls are TRBV30 and TRBJ1-2; D not certain. The CDR3 consists of 12 residues. V gave up 8 bases and J gave up 3 bases, with 13 bases separating them. Germline lookup yields CDR1 GTSNPN and CDR2 SVGIG (reference sequence). Written as DNA, the CDR3 is TGTGCCCTATCATTGGGGTACTATGGCTACACCTTC. It translates to CALSLGYYGYTF.

This clone was found a few times. The chain carries TRBV7-8 and TRBJ2-7; no reliable D call. Germline values: CDR1 SGHVS, CDR2 FQNEAQ. Trimming cost V 1 base and J 2 bases, with 12 bases left between them. The CDR3 consists of 15 residues. The DNA for the CDR3 is TGTGCCAGCAGCTTAGTTCTCGGCCGAACCTACGAGCAGTACTTC. It yields the protein CASSLVLGRTYEQYF.

This chain uses TRBV28 with TRBJ2-7; unclear D gene. Germline assignment: CDR1 MDHEN and CDR2 SYDVKM. The CDR3 is made up of 14 amino acids. Trimming took 6 bases from V and 0 from J, leaving 12 bases between them. CDR3 loop: CASSIPLRSYEQYF. Here the CDR3 DNA reads TGTGCCAGCAGCATACCCCTTCGCTCCTACGAGCAGTACTTC.